This T cell receptor beta chain is from a study of blood T cell repertoires in COVID-19. This CDR3 region has 14 residues. V shed 6 bases and J shed 3 bases, with 15 bases lying between them. CDR1 is MNHEY, CDR2 SMNVEV, per germline (reference sequence). Sequencing was performed with immunoSEQ multiplex PCR; in TCRdb, only in-frame clones are kept and a portion is missing. This table has approximately 63,000 clones, 80% to 90% appearing once. Those enrolled in Seattle joined during active infection and were followed longitudinally afterward. The specimen sequenced was peripheral blood. The chain uses TRBV27 and TRBJ2-7, with D tentatively TRBD2 (5 bases). The TCR was taken from a woman aged 60 to 75 with COVID-19, enrolled during active disease. The CDR3 loop is CASSPKDLSYEQYF. CDR3 bases: TGTGCCAGCAGCCCCAAGGACTTGAGCTACGAGCAGTACTTC.